Listed here are 4 T cell receptor beta chains from one sample, sequenced in a study of T cell repertoires in cytomegalovirus infection. Using its own MiXCR run on the reads, TCRdb lists one record per CDR3 protein. The repertoire holds 500,000 to 600,000 distinct CDR3 sequences, more than 15% seen once, with 20% to 30% in the top ten. Specimen: CD8+ T cells from PBMCs. All receptors derive from a human donor in good health (CMV status not recorded). Some clones in this sample may be carry-over from other donors' samples.

This clonotype occurred many times. The chain is built from TRBV7-6 and TRBJ1-5; TRBD1 aligns across 12 bases. The CDR3 covers 15 residues. V trimming: 5 bases; J trimming: 5 bases; junction bases outside the gene matches: 4. CDR1 is SGHVS and CDR2 is FNYEAQ in the germline V gene. The CDR3 spells CASSPGTGGHQPQHF. Here the CDR3 DNA reads TGTGCCAGCAGCCCTGGGACAGGGGGCCATCAGCCCCAGCATTTT. Full variable domain (outside the CDR3, taken from reference TRBV7-6 and TRBJ1-5): GAGVSQSPRYKVTKRGQDVALRCDPISGHVSLYWYRQALGQGPEFLTYFNYEAQQDKSGLPNDRFSAERPEGSISTLTIQRTEQRDSAMYRCASSPGTGGHQPQHFGDGTRLSIL.

In its sample, this clonotype was seen many times. The J gene is TRBJ2-7, the V gene TRBV7-6; D is possibly TRBD1 (6 bases). CDR3 length equals 13 residues. Between the trimmed V and J ends, which lost 5 bases and 6 bases, there was a span of 14 bases. Germline V gene lookup returns CDR1 SGHVS and CDR2 FNYEAQ. CDR3 region: CASSPGQTGEQYF. The CDR3 bases are TGTGCCAGCAGCCCAGGACAGACCGGCGAGCAGTACTTC.

A note on this clonotype: This may be a read error, as it is one base from a much larger clone. V is TRBV4-2 and J is TRBJ2-7; D unresolved. The CDR3 covers 12 residues. Germline V CDR1 and CDR2: LGHNA, YNFKEQ. CDR3 bases: TGTGCCGGCAGCCAAGGTCTTTACGAGCAGTACTTC. Translation gives CAGSQGLYEQYF.

This clonotype has ten or more counts. An end of the junction does not agree with germline; a read error may underlie this. This chain joins TRBV5-1 and TRBJ2-7; D might be TRBD1 or TRBD2, each matching 5 bases. The CDR3 is 14 amino acids. Germline CDR1 SGHRS, CDR2 YFSETQ. This CDR3 reads CASSLGGDSYEQYF. DNA of the CDR3: TGTGCCAGCAGCTTAGGAGGCGACAGCTACGAGCAGTACTTC.